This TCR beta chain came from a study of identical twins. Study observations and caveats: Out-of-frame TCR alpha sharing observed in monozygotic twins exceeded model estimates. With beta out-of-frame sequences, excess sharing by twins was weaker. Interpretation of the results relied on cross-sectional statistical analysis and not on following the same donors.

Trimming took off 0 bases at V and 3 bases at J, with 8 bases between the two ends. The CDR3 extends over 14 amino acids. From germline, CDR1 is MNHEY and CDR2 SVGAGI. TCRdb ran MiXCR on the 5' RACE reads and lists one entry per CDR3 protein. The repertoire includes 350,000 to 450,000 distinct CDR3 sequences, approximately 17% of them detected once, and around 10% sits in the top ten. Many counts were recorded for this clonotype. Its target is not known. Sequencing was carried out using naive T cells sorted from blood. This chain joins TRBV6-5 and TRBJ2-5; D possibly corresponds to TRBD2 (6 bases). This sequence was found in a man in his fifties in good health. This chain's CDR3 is CASSYSGGEETQYF. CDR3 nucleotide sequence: TGTGCCAGCAGTTACTCGGGGGGAGAAGAGACCCAGTACTTC.